Listed below are T cell receptor beta chains from one sample, sequenced in a study of beta chain features in type 1 diabetes. Generated by immunoSEQ multiplex PCR, the TCRdb table keeps only in-frame clones and is missing some. The sample records more than 300,000 clones, around 13% being singletons. The sample comprised naive CD4+ T cells from blood. The source of these receptors is a young woman with type 1 diabetes. The CDR3 runs from the conserved cysteine through the conserved F or W. The order of the fields is V gene, clone size, J gene, D gene, CDR3 DNA, CDR3 protein. The D gene is left open where the match is weak. Clone size is shown for a subset of rows, as once, few, many or a class of expanded clone.

v_gene: TRBV4-1
abundance: few
j_gene: TRBJ2-1
d_gene: TRBD2
CDR3nt: TGCGCCAGCAGCGCCAGAGGGTATAGCGGGCCCCGGTGGTCCTACAATGAGCAGTTCTTC
CDR3aa: CASSARGYSGPRWSYNEQFF

v_gene: TRBV10-3
abundance: few
j_gene: TRBJ2-5
d_gene: -
CDR3nt: TGTGCCATCAGCCCAGGGGAGACCCAGTACTTC
CDR3aa: CAISPGETQYF

v_gene: TRBV18
abundance: few
j_gene: TRBJ2-5
d_gene: -
CDR3nt: TGTGCCAGCTCGACGGGCGGAGTACCGGGGGAGACCCAGTACTTC
CDR3aa: CASSTGGVPGETQYF

v_gene: TRBV9
abundance: few
j_gene: TRBJ1-4
d_gene: -
CDR3nt: TGTGCCAGCAGCGTAGCAGGCGGGGAAAAACTGTTTTTT
CDR3aa: CASSVAGGEKLFF

v_gene: TRBV7-2
abundance: -
j_gene: TRBJ1-6
d_gene: -
CDR3nt: TGTGCCAGCAGCCCTGCGCGTCCGCCCCTCCACTTT
CDR3aa: CASSPARPPLHF

v_gene: TRBV11-3
abundance: -
j_gene: TRBJ2-1
d_gene: -
CDR3nt: TGTGCCAGCAGCTTAGGGGCGTCGGGATCCTACAATGAGCAGTTCTTC
CDR3aa: CASSLGASGSYNEQFF

v_gene: TRBV18
abundance: few
j_gene: TRBJ2-4
d_gene: TRBD1
CDR3nt: TGTGCCAGCTCACCGGGACCCAGGGACAGAGCCAAAAACATTCAGTACTTC
CDR3aa: CASSPGPRDRAKNIQYF

v_gene: TRBV19
abundance: -
j_gene: TRBJ2-1
d_gene: -
CDR3nt: TGTGCCAGTAGTATGATGAGCTCCTACAATGAGCAGTTCTTC
CDR3aa: CASSMMSSYNEQFF

v_gene: TRBV19
abundance: once
j_gene: TRBJ2-7
d_gene: TRBD2
CDR3nt: TGTGCCAGTAGTGTGACTAGCGGGCCCGGGGTGCAGTACTTC
CDR3aa: CASSVTSGPGVQYF

v_gene: TRBV23-1
abundance: -
j_gene: TRBJ2-3
d_gene: TRBD2
CDR3nt: TGCGCCAGCAGTCAATTGCGGGGGGCCACAGATACGCAGTATTTT
CDR3aa: CASSQLRGATDTQYF

v_gene: TRBV4-3
abundance: few
j_gene: TRBJ2-7
d_gene: TRBD2
CDR3nt: TGCGCCAGCAGCCCCTCGGCGGGGGGCTCCTACGAGCAGTACTTC
CDR3aa: CASSPSAGGSYEQYF

v_gene: TRBV20-1
abundance: -
j_gene: TRBJ1-1
d_gene: -
CDR3nt: TGCAGTGTTTTAGGTTCGGGTGAAGCTTTCTTT
CDR3aa: CSVLGSGEAFF

v_gene: TRBV30
abundance: -
j_gene: TRBJ2-7
d_gene: TRBD1
CDR3nt: TGTGCCTGGGACAGGGGAGGTCTTTACGAGCAGTACTTC
CDR3aa: CAWDRGGLYEQYF

v_gene: TRBV11-3
abundance: -
j_gene: TRBJ2-5
d_gene: -
CDR3nt: TGTGCCAGCAGCCCTTCCCCAGGTCTACAAGAGACCCAGTACTTC
CDR3aa: CASSPSPGLQETQYF

v_gene: TRBV7-2
abundance: few
j_gene: TRBJ2-7
d_gene: -
CDR3nt: TGTGCCAGCAGCCGCGAGGGGGATCCGGGGATCTACGAGCAGTACTTC
CDR3aa: CASSREGDPGIYEQYF

v_gene: TRBV23-1
abundance: few
j_gene: TRBJ1-5
d_gene: TRBD1
CDR3nt: TGCGCCAGCAGTCAACCGACAGGGGGCGGGGGCAATCAGCCCCAGCATTTT
CDR3aa: CASSQPTGGGGNQPQHF

v_gene: TRBV23-1
abundance: -
j_gene: TRBJ2-1
d_gene: TRBD2
CDR3nt: TGCGCCAGCAGTCGGATGACTAGCGGGAGGTTAGGTGAGCAGTTCTTC
CDR3aa: CASSRMTSGRLGEQFF

v_gene: TRBV18
abundance: -
j_gene: TRBJ2-7
d_gene: -
CDR3nt: TGTGCCAGCTCAAAACCAGGATCCTACGAGCAGTACTTC
CDR3aa: CASSKPGSYEQYF

v_gene: TRBV30
abundance: -
j_gene: TRBJ2-2
d_gene: -
CDR3nt: TGTGCCTGGAGTGGCGTCGGGGGGGAGCTGTTTTTT
CDR3aa: CAWSGVGGELFF

v_gene: TRBV6-5
abundance: few
j_gene: TRBJ2-5
d_gene: -
CDR3nt: TGTGCCAGCAGCCGAACAGGGAATGGAGAGACCCAGTACTTC
CDR3aa: CASSRTGNGETQYF

v_gene: TRBV7-9
abundance: few
j_gene: TRBJ2-4
d_gene: TRBD2
CDR3nt: TGTGCCAGCAGCTTAGCGGGACTACCAGCCAAAAACATTCAGTACTTC
CDR3aa: CASSLAGLPAKNIQYF

v_gene: TRBV5-1
abundance: few
j_gene: TRBJ1-1
d_gene: -
CDR3nt: TGCGCCAGCAGCTTGGACAGGAACACTGAAGCTTTCTTT
CDR3aa: CASSLDRNTEAFF

v_gene: TRBV25-1
abundance: -
j_gene: TRBJ2-2
d_gene: TRBD1
CDR3nt: TGTGCCAGCAGTGGACATCCGGGACAGGGAACCACCGGGGAGCTGTTTTTT
CDR3aa: CASSGHPGQGTTGELFF

v_gene: TRBV28
abundance: few
j_gene: TRBJ1-2
d_gene: TRBD1
CDR3nt: TGTGCCAGCAGTTTACCTCATTGGACAGGGGGCATTGGCTACACCTTC
CDR3aa: CASSLPHWTGGIGYTF

v_gene: TRBV5-6
abundance: -
j_gene: TRBJ1-2
d_gene: -
CDR3nt: TGTGCCAGCAGCTTCGTGGTAGGGGGTCAGGTAACCTTC
CDR3aa: CASSFVVGGQVTF

v_gene: TRBV19
abundance: -
j_gene: TRBJ2-7
d_gene: TRBD1
CDR3nt: TGTGCCAGTAGTATGACGGGGCCCAGGGGGGAGCAGTACTTC
CDR3aa: CASSMTGPRGEQYF

v_gene: TRBV30
abundance: few
j_gene: TRBJ2-3
d_gene: TRBD2
CDR3nt: TGTGCCTGGGAGCGGGAGGCCACAGATACGCAGTATTTT
CDR3aa: CAWEREATDTQYF

v_gene: TRBV18
abundance: few
j_gene: TRBJ2-3
d_gene: TRBD2
CDR3nt: TGTGCCAGCTCACCACCGACGCGGGAGGATACGCAGTATTTT
CDR3aa: CASSPPTREDTQYF

v_gene: TRBV7-9
abundance: few
j_gene: TRBJ1-2
d_gene: -
CDR3nt: TGTGCCAGCAGCCACAAGGGGGGGCGCGACTATGGCTACACCTTC
CDR3aa: CASSHKGGRDYGYTF

v_gene: TRBV4-3
abundance: -
j_gene: TRBJ2-2
d_gene: TRBD2
CDR3nt: TGCGCCAGCAGCCAACCAGCGGGGGGATCAACCGGGGAGCTGTTTTTT
CDR3aa: CASSQPAGGSTGELFF

v_gene: TRBV7-7
abundance: -
j_gene: TRBJ2-6
d_gene: -
CDR3nt: TGTGCTAGCAGTCCCAACTCTGGGGCCAACGTCCTGACTTTC
CDR3aa: CASSPNSGANVLTF

v_gene: TRBV6-5
abundance: -
j_gene: TRBJ2-7
d_gene: -
CDR3nt: TGTGCCAGCAGCCTCCCCGGGGAGCAGTACTTC
CDR3aa: CASSLPGEQYF

v_gene: TRBV7-2
abundance: few
j_gene: TRBJ2-5
d_gene: TRBD2
CDR3nt: TGTGCCAGCAGTCAGCGGGGGGGTATACAAGAGACCCAGTACTTC
CDR3aa: CASSQRGGIQETQYF

v_gene: TRBV2
abundance: few
j_gene: TRBJ1-3
d_gene: -
CDR3nt: TGTGCCAGCAGTCCGTCCCTCTCTGGAAACACCATATATTTT
CDR3aa: CASSPSLSGNTIYF

v_gene: TRBV28
abundance: -
j_gene: TRBJ2-1
d_gene: TRBD2
CDR3nt: TGTGCCAGCAGTTGGGTGGGCACTAGCGGACCAACTGGGCAGTTCTTC
CDR3aa: CASSWVGTSGPTGQFF

v_gene: TRBV2
abundance: few
j_gene: TRBJ2-3
d_gene: TRBD2
CDR3nt: TGTGCCAGCAGTTCAGGACTAGCGGGGATCACAGATACGCAGTATTTT
CDR3aa: CASSSGLAGITDTQYF

v_gene: TRBV5-1
abundance: few
j_gene: TRBJ2-5
d_gene: TRBD1
CDR3nt: TGCGCCAGCAGCAACGACAGGGGGGACGAGACCCAGTACTTC
CDR3aa: CASSNDRGDETQYF

v_gene: TRBV7-2
abundance: once
j_gene: TRBJ2-1
d_gene: TRBD2
CDR3nt: TGTGCCAGCAGCTTAGGGGGGACTAGGAGCAATGAGCAGTTCTTC
CDR3aa: CASSLGGTRSNEQFF

v_gene: TRBV5-4
abundance: few
j_gene: TRBJ1-1
d_gene: -
CDR3nt: TGTGCCAGCAGCCTGTCGACAGCGAACACTGAAGCTTTCTTT
CDR3aa: CASSLSTANTEAFF

v_gene: TRBV7-2
abundance: -
j_gene: TRBJ2-3
d_gene: -
CDR3nt: TGTGCCAGCAGCCGCTCAGGACAGCGCACAGATACGCAGTATTTT
CDR3aa: CASSRSGQRTDTQYF

v_gene: TRBV29-1
abundance: few
j_gene: TRBJ1-1
d_gene: TRBD1
CDR3nt: TGCAGCGTGGGACAGGGCGGCACTGAAGCTTTCTTT
CDR3aa: CSVGQGGTEAFF

v_gene: TRBV13
abundance: -
j_gene: TRBJ1-1
d_gene: -
CDR3nt: TGTGCCAGCAGCTTCTCTGAAGCTTTCTTT
CDR3aa: CASSFSEAFF

v_gene: TRBV7-9
abundance: few
j_gene: TRBJ1-1
d_gene: -
CDR3nt: TGTGCCAGCAGCTCTAGCGACGGTGAAGCTTTCTTT
CDR3aa: CASSSSDGEAFF

v_gene: TRBV7-2
abundance: few
j_gene: TRBJ2-3
d_gene: TRBD1
CDR3nt: TGTGCCAGCAGCCCCGGGACAGTTAGCACAGATACGCAGTATTTT
CDR3aa: CASSPGTVSTDTQYF